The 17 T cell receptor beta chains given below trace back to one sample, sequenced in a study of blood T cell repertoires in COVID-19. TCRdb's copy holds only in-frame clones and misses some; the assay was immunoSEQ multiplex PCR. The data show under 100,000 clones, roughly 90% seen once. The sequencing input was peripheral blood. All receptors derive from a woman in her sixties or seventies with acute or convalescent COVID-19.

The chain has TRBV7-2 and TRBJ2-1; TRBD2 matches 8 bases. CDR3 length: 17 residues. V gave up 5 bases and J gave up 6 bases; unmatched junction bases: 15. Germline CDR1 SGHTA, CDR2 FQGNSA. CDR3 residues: CASSGLRRGGRGNEQFF. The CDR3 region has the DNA TGTGCCAGCAGCGGACTTCGCCGGGGGGGCCGGGGCAATGAGCAGTTCTTC.

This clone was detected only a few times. The CDR3: CASSLSSGSTDTQYF. The CDR3 nucleotides read TGTGCCAGCAGTTTATCTAGCGGGAGCACAGATACGCAGTATTTT. The rearrangement uses TRBV27 and TRBJ2-3; 7 nucleotides align to TRBD2. Germline loops: CDR1 MNHEY, CDR2 SMNVEV (reference sequence). The CDR3 has 15 amino acids. Unmatched junction bases numbered 0, after V lost 0 bases and J lost 0 bases.

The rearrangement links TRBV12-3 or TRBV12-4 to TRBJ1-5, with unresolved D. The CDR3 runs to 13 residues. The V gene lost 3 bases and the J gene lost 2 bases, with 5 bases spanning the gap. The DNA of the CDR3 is TGTGCCAGCAGTTTCCGGGGCAATCAGCCCCAGCATTTT. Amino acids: CASSFRGNQPQHF.

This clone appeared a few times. The CDR3 region is CASSPDFPGTEAFF. Here the CDR3 DNA reads TGCGCCAGCAGCCCGGACTTTCCGGGCACTGAAGCTTTCTTT. This chain joins TRBV5-1 and TRBJ1-1; D gene uncertain. V lost 4 bases and J lost 4, with 14 bases in between. Germline values: CDR1 SGHRS, CDR2 YFSETQ. The CDR3 totals 14 residues.

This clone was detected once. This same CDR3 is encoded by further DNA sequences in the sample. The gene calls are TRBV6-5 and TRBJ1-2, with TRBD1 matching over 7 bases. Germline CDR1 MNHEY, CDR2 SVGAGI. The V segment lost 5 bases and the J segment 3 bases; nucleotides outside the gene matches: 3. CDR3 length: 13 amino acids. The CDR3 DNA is TGTGCCAGCAGTAGGGACAGAGACTATGGCTACACCTTC. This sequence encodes CASSRDRDYGYTF.

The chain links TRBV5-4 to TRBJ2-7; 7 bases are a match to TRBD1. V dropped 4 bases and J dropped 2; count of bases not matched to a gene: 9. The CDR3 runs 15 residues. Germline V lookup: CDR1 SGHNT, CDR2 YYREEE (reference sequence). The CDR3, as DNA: TGTGCCAGCAGCCCGCCGCCCACAGGGGCCTACGAGCAGTACTTC. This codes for CASSPPPTGAYEQYF.

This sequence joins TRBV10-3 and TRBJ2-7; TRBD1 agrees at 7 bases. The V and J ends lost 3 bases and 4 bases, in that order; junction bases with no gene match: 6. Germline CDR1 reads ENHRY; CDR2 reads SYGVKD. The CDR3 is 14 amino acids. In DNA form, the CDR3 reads TGTGCCATCAGTGACACCGAGACAGGGTACGAGCAGTACGTC. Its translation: CAISDTETGYEQYV.

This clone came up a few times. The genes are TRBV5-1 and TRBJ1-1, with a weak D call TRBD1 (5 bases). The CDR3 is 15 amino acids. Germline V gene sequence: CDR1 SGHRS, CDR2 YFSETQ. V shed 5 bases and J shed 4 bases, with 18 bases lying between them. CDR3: CASSRSGERGTEAFF. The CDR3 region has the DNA TGCGCCAGCAGTAGATCGGGTGAAAGGGGCACTGAAGCTTTCTTT. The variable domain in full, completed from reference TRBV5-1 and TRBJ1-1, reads KAGVTQTPRYLIKTRGQQVTLSCSPISGHRSVSWYQQTPGQGLQFLFEYFSETQRNKGNFPGRFSGRQFSNSRSEMNVSTLELGDSALYLCASSRSGERGTEAFFGQGTRLTVV.

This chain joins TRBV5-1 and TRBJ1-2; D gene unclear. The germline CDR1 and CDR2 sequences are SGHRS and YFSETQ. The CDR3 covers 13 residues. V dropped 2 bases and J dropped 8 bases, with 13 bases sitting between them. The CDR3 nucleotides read TGCGCCAGCAGCTTCGGACTAGGGAGAGGCTACACCTTC. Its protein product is CASSFGLGRGYTF. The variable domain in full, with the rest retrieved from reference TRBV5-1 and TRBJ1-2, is KAGVTQTPRYLIKTRGQQVTLSCSPISGHRSVSWYQQTPGQGLQFLFEYFSETQRNKGNFPGRFSGRQFSNSRSEMNVSTLELGDSALYLCASSFGLGRGYTFGSGTRLTVV.

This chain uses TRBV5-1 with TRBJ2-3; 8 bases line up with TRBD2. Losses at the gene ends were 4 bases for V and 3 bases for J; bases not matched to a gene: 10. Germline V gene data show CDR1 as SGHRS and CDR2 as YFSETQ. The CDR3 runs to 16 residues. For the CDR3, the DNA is TGCGCCAGCAGCAACCCCGGAGCGGGAGAAACAGATACGCAGTATTTT. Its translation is CASSNPGAGETDTQYF.

The DNA for the CDR3 is TGTGCCAGCAGTGAATTACCCGGGACAGACAATCAGCCCCAGCATTTT. Residues: CASSELPGTDNQPQHF. V gene TRBV6-1 combines with J gene TRBJ1-5; TRBD1 agrees at 7 bases. The CDR3 is made up of 16 amino acids. J gave up 3 bases and V 2 bases, and 7 bases lay outside the gene matches. Per germline, CDR1 MNHNS and CDR2 SASEGT.

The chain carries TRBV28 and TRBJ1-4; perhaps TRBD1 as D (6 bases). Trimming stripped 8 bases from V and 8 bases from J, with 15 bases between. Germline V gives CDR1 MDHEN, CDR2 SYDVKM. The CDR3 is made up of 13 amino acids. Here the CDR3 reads CASVRAGEEKLFF. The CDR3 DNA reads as TGTGCCAGCGTAAGGGCAGGGGAAGAAAAACTGTTTTTT.

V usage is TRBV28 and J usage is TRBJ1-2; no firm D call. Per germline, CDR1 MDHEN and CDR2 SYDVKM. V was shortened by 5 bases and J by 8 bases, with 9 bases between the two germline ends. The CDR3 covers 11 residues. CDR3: CASSSGWGYTF. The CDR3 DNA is TGTGCCAGCAGTAGCGGGTGGGGCTACACCTTC.

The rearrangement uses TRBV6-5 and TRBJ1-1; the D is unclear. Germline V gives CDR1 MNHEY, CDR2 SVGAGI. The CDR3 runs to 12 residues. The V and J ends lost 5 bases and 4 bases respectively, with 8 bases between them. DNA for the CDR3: TGTGCCAGCAGTACTGGTGGCACTGAAGCTTTCTTT. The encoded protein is CASSTGGTEAFF.

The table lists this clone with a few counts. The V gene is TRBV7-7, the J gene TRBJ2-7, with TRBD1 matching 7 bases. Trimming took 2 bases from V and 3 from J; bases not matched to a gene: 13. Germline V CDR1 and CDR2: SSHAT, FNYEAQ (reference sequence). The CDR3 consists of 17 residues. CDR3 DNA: TGTGCCAGCAGCTTAAGTAGACAGGGCCCCTCAATCTACGAGCAGTACGTC. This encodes CASSLSRQGPSIYEQYV.

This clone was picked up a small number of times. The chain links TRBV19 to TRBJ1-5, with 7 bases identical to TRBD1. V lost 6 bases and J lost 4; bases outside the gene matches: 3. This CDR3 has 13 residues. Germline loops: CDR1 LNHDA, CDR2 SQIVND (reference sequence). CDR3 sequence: CASRDRTNQPQHF. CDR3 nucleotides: TGTGCCAGTAGGGACAGGACAAATCAGCCCCAGCATTTT.

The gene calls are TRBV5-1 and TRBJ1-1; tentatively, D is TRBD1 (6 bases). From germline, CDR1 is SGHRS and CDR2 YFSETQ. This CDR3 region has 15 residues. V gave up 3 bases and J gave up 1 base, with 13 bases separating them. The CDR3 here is CASSSVWGQNTEAFF. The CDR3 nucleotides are TGCGCCAGCAGCTCGGTATGGGGACAGAACACTGAAGCTTTCTTT.